Listed below are T cell receptor beta chains from one sample, sequenced in a study of Graves' ophthalmopathy and Graves' hyperthyroidism. TCRdb re-called the multiplex PCR reads through MiXCR, storing one row per CDR3 protein. The sample consists of about 40,000 distinct CDR3 sequences, 52% of them appearing once. Specimen: peripheral blood. These receptors were collected from an adult man with Graves' ophthalmopathy. CDR3s include the opening cysteine and the closing phenylalanine or tryptophan. The D gene is left open where the match is weak. Size is stated for part of the rows, as once, few or many counts, or as a class when the clone is expanded.

-	TRBJ2-2	TRBV10-3	-	TGTGCCATCAGCAGGGAAGTTAACACCGGGGAGCTGTTTTTT	CAISREVNTGELFF
-	TRBJ2-2	TRBV7-2	-	TGTGCCAGCAGCCCTAGGCGGGGTTCATACATCGGGGAGCTGTTTTTT	CASSPRRGSYIGELFF
-	TRBJ2-3	TRBV5-1	TRBD2	TGCGCCAGCAGAGCGGGGGATACGCAGTATTTT	CASRAGDTQYF
many	TRBJ2-2	TRBV9	TRBD2	TGTGCCAGCAGCGTGGGGGGGTCGAACACCGGGGAGCTGTTTTTT	CASSVGGSNTGELFF
many	TRBJ2-7	TRBV30	-	TGTGCCTGGAGGTTCAGTTCCACAACCTACGAGCAGTACTTC	CAWRFSSTTYEQYF
-	TRBJ2-1	TRBV7-3	TRBD2	TGTGCCAGCAGCCCACTCGGGGGGGCCGGGTATGAGCAGTTCTTC	CASSPLGGAGYEQFF
-	TRBJ1-1	TRBV2	-	TGTGCCAGCAGGGAGACTAGCGGAGTGAACACTGAAGCTTTCTTT	CASRETSGVNTEAFF
many	TRBJ2-3	TRBV19	TRBD2	TGTGCCAGTAGTGAGAGCGGGGGGGCCTTGGATACGCAGTATTTT	CASSESGGALDTQYF
-	TRBJ1-5	TRBV24-1	TRBD1	TGTGCCACCAGCCCCGACAGGGTTAATCAGCCCCAGCATTTT	CATSPDRVNQPQHF
-	TRBJ2-1	TRBV7-9	-	TGTGCCAGCAGCTTAGGTTCTGGGCAATACTCCTACAATGAGCAGTTCTTC	CASSLGSGQYSYNEQFF
many	TRBJ2-5	TRBV7-9	TRBD2	TGTGCCAGCAGCTTAGTACTAGCGGGAGGTCAAGAGACCCAGTACTTC	CASSLVLAGGQETQYF
many	TRBJ1-5	TRBV5-1	TRBD1	TGCGCCAGCAGCCACGGACAGGGGATTTGTCCCCAGCATTTT	CASSHGQGICPQHF
many	TRBJ1-1	TRBV6-4	-	TGTGCCAGCAGTGACAGTTCGGTCGGCACTGAAGCTTTCTTT	CASSDSSVGTEAFF
many	TRBJ2-1	TRBV6-6	TRBD1	TGTGCCAGCAGCCAAGGACAGGGGGCTAGTAATGAGCAGTTCTTC	CASSQGQGASNEQFF
-	TRBJ2-3	TRBV9	-	TGTGCCAGCAGCGTAGGGTATGATACGCAGTATTTT	CASSVGYDTQYF
many	TRBJ2-7	TRBV7-3	-	TGTGCCAGCAGCTTATTAGCGGAGGCCTCCTACGAGCAGTACTTC	CASSLLAEASYEQYF